Included here is one TCR beta chain sequence, with context. Antigen: not known. This record belongs to a study of T-cell reconstitution after alpha-beta-depleted transplantation in children. The V end was cut by 2 bases, the J end by 7 bases, with 15 bases between. CDR1 is ENHRY, CDR2 SYGVKD, per germline. There are 14 residues in the CDR3. The TCRbeta library was prepared with unique molecular identifiers. TCRdb re-called the PCR reads with MiXCR, one entry per CDR3 protein. The data hold more than 75,000 distinct CDR3 sequences, with 20% to 25% observed a single time. Findings and limits, study-wide: Some patients showed high day-60 TCRbeta diversity, which derived from surviving recipient T cells and thymic progenitors. In patients about two months after transplant, alpha-beta T cells reportedly arose from several hundred expanded graft clones. Most T-cell counts and diversity one year after the transplant came from T cells that were newly produced.

V is TRBV10-3 and J is TRBJ2-7; either TRBD1 or TRBD2 may fit D (5 bases each). This clonotype was sampled from a boy aged 2-15 years with acute lymphoblastic leukemia, due to receive a stem cell transplant. Sequenced here: PBMCs, sampled before TCRalphabeta/CD19-depleted stem cell transplant. The CDR3 loop is CAISEGAGPFEQYF. The DNA for the CDR3 is TGTGCCATCAGTGAGGGGGCGGGCCCTTTTGAGCAGTACTTC.